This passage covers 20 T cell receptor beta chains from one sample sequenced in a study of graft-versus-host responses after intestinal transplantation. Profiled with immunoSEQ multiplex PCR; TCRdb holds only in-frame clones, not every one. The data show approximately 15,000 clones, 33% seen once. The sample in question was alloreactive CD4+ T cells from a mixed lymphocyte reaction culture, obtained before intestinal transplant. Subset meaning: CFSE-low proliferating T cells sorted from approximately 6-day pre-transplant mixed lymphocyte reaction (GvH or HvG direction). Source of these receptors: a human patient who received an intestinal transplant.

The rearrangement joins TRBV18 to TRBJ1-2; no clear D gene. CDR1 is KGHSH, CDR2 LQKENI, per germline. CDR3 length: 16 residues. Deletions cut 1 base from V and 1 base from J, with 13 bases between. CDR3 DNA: TGTGCCAGCTCACCACGGCCCCGGGGTAATAACTATGGCTACACCTTC. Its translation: CASSPRPRGNNYGYTF.

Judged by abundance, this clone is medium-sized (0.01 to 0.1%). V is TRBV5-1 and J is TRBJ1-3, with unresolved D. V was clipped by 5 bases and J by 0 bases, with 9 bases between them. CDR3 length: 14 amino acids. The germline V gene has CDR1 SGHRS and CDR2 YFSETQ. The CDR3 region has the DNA TGCGCCAGCAGTCCCGGGAGCTCTGGAAACACCATATATTTT. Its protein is CASSPGSSGNTIYF.

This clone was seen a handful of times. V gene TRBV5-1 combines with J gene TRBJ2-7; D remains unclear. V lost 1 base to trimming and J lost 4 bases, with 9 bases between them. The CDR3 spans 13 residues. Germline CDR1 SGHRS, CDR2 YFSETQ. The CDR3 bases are TGCGCCAGCAGCTTGTTCAGCTCGTACGAGCAGTACTTC. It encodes CASSLFSSYEQYF.

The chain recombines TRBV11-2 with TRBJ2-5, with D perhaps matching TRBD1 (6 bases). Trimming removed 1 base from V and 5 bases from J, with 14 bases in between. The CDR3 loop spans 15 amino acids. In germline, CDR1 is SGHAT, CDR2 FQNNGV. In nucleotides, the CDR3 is TGTGCCAGCAGCTTAGTTCGAACAGGGCGGGAGACCCAGTACTTC. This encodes CASSLVRTGRETQYF.

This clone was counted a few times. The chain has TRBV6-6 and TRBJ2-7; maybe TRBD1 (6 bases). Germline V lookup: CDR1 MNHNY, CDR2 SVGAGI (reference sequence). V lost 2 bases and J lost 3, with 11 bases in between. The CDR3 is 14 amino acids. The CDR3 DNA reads TGTGCCAGCAGTTACCCGGACAGCAACTACGAGCAGTACTTC. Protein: CASSYPDSNYEQYF.

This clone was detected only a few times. CDR3 loop: CSVLAGGFEQYF. CDR3 sequence (DNA): TGCAGCGTCCTAGCGGGAGGGTTCGAGCAGTACTTC. The chain carries TRBV29-1 and TRBJ2-7; 12 positions agree with TRBD2. In germline, CDR1 is SQVTM, CDR2 ANQGSEA. V was clipped by 6 bases and J by 6 bases; unmatched bases: 3. The CDR3 is 12 residues long.

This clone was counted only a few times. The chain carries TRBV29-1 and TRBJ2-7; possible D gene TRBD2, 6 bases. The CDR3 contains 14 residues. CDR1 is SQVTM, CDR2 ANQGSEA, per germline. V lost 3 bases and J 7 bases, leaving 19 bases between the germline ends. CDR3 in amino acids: CSVEYGSGVREQYF. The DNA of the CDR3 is TGCAGCGTTGAGTACGGGAGTGGGGTACGGGAGCAGTACTTC.

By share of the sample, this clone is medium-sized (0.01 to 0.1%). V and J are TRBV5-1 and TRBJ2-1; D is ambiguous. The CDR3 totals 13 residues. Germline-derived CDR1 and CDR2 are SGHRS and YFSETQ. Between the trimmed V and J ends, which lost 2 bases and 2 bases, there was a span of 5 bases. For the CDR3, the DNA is TGCGCCAGCAGCTTAGAGACCTACAATGAGCAGTTCTTC. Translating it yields CASSLETYNEQFF.

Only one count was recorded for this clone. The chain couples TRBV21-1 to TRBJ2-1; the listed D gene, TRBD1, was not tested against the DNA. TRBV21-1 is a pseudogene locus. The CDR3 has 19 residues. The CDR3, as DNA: TGTGCCAGCAGCAAAGAACCCTACAGGAACTGGAGCTCCTACAATGAGCAGTTCTTC. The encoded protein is CASSKEPYRNWSSYNEQFF.

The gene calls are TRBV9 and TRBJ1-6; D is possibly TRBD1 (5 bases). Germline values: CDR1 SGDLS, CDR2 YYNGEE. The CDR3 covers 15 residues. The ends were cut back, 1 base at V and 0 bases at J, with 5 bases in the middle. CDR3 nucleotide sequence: TGTGCCAGCAGCGTACAGGGCTCCTATAATTCACCCCTCCACTTT. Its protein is CASSVQGSYNSPLHF.

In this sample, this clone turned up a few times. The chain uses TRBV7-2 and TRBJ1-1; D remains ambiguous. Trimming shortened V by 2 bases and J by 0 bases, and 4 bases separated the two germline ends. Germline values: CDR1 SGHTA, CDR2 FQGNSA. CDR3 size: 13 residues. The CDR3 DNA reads TGTGCCAGCAGCTTACACATGAACACTGAAGCTTTCTTT. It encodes CASSLHMNTEAFF.

CDR3 loop: CASIGGGLEQYF. DNA for the CDR3: TGTGCCAGCATCGGCGGGGGTCTCGAGCAGTACTTC. This chain joins TRBV7-3 and TRBJ2-7, with TRBD2 matching 7 bases. The CDR3 is 12 residues long. CDR1 SGHTA and CDR2 FQGTGA come from the germline V gene. J gave up 6 bases and V 7 bases, and 6 bases lay outside the gene matches.

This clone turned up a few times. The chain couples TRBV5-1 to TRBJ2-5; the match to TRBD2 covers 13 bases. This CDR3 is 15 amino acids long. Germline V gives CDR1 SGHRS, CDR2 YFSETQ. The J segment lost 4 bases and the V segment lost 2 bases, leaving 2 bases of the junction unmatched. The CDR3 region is CASSFGTSGAETQYF. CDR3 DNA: TGCGCCAGCAGCTTTGGGACTAGCGGGGCAGAGACCCAGTACTTC.

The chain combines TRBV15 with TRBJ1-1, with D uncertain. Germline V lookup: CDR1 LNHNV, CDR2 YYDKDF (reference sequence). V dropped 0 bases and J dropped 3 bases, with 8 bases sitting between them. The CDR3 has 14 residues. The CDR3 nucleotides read TGTGCCACCAGCAGAGATCTGAGGGACACTGAAGCTTTCTTT. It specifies CATSRDLRDTEAFF. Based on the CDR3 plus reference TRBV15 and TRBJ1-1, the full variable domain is DAMVIQNPRYQVTQFGKPVTLSCSQTLNHNVMYWYQQKSSQAPKLLFHYYDKDFNNEADTPDNFQSRRPNTSFCFLDIRSPGLGDTAMYLCATSRDLRDTEAFFGQGTRLTVV.

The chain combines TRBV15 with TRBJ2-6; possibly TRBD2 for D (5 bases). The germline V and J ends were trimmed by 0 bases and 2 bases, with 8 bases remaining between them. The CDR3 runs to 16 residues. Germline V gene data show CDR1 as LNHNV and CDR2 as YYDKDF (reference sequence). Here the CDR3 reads CATSRDKRAGANVLTF. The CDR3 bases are TGTGCCACCAGCAGAGATAAGAGGGCTGGGGCCAACGTCCTGACTTTC. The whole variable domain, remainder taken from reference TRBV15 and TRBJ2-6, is DAMVIQNPRYQVTQFGKPVTLSCSQTLNHNVMYWYQQKSSQAPKLLFHYYDKDFNNEADTPDNFQSRRPNTSFCFLDIRSPGLGDTAMYLCATSRDKRAGANVLTFGAGSRLTVL.

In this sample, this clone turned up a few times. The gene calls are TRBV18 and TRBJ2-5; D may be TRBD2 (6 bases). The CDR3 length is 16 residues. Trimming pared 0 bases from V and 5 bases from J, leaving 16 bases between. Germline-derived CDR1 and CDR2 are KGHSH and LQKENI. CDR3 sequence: CASSPPVRGFWETQYF. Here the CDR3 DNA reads TGTGCCAGCTCACCACCGGTTCGGGGGTTTTGGGAGACCCAGTACTTC. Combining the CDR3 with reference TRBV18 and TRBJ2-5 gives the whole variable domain NAGVMQNPRHLVRRRGQEARLRCSPMKGHSHVYWYRQLPEEGLKFMVYLQKENIIDESGMPKERFSAEFPKEGPSILRIQQVVRGDSAAYFCASSPPVRGFWETQYFGPGTRLLVL.

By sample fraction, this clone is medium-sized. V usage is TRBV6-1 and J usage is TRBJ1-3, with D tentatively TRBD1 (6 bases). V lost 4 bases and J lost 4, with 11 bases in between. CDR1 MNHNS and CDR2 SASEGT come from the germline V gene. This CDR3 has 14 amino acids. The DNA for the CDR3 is TGTGCCAGCAGTGTAGGGGGTACCGGAAACACCATATATTTT. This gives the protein CASSVGGTGNTIYF.

CDR3 sequence reads: CASSYHRVSNQPQHF. The CDR3, as DNA: TGTGCCAGCAGTTACCACAGGGTGAGCAATCAGCCCCAGCATTTT. The chain employs TRBV6-5 and TRBJ1-5, with D maybe TRBD1 (6 bases). With 2 bases removed from V and 1 base from J, the gap between germline ends came to 9 bases. CDR1 is MNHEY, CDR2 SVGAGI, per germline. CDR3 size: 15 residues.

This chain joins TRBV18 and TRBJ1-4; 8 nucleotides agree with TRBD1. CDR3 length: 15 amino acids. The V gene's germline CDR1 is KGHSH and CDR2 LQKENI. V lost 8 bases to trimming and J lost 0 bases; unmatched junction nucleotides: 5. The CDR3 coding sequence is TGTGCCAGCAATGGACAGGGCCCAACTAATGAAAAACTGTTTTTT. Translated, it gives CASNGQGPTNEKLFF.

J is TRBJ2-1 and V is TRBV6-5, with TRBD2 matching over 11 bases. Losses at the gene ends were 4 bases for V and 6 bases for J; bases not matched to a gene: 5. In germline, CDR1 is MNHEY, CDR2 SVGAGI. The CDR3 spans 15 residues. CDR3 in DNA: TGTGCCAGCAGTTCTAGACTAGCGGGGAGCAATGAGCAGTTCTTC. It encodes CASSSRLAGSNEQFF.